Presented here are 30 T cell receptor beta chains from one specimen sequenced in a study of blood T cell repertoires in COVID-19. The protocol was immunoSEQ multiplex PCR, while the TCRdb copy is restricted to in-frame clones and leaves out a portion. Of about 210,000 clones in the sample, about 86% were seen once. The sequenced sample consisted of PBMCs or T cells enriched from blood (not recorded which). These receptor sequences come from a woman aged 40 to 50 with acute COVID-19.

This sequence joins TRBV29-1 and TRBJ1-2; D call uncertain. Trimming cost V 8 bases and J 4 bases, with 14 bases left between them. Looked up from germline, CDR1 is SQVTM and CDR2 is ANQGSEA. CDR3 length: 12 amino acids. The CDR3 sequence: CSPGAAGYGYTF. The CDR3 DNA sequence: TGCAGCCCAGGAGCGGCAGGCTATGGCTACACCTTC.

The CDR3 reads CASGLVLTGESQPQHF. CDR3 in DNA: TGTGCTAGTGGTTTGGTACTGACAGGGGAAAGTCAGCCCCAGCATTTT. V gene TRBV12-5 combines with J gene TRBJ1-5; 8 bases are a match to TRBD1. The CDR3 is 16 amino acids. After removal of 0 bases from V and 6 bases from J, the junction contained 7 bases not matched to a gene. Per germline, CDR1 LGHNT and CDR2 FRNRAP. Full variable domain (remainder filled in from reference TRBV12-5 and TRBJ1-5): DARVTQTPRHKVTEMGQEVTMRCQPILGHNTVFWYRQTMMQGLELLAYFRNRAPLDDSGMPKDRFSAEMPDATLATLKIQPSEPRDSAVYFCASGLVLTGESQPQHFGDGTRLSIL.

This rearrangement joins TRBV5-4 to TRBJ2-5, with D possibly matching TRBD1 (5 bases). Trimming removed 4 bases at V and 0 bases at J, with 13 bases between. The CDR3 spans 15 residues. Germline V lookup: CDR1 SGHNT, CDR2 YYREEE (reference sequence). The CDR3 nucleotides read TGTGCCAGCAGCCAGACTGACAGACACCAAGAGACCCAGTACTTC. This translates into CASSQTDRHQETQYF. Looking up the rest from reference TRBV5-4 and TRBJ2-5 gives the full variable domain: ETGVTQSPTHLIKTRGQQVTLRCSSQSGHNTVSWYQQALGQGPQFIFQYYREEENGRGNFPPRFSGLQFPNYSSELNVNALELDDSALYLCASSQTDRHQETQYFGPGTRLLVL.

In DNA form, the CDR3 reads TGTGCCAGCAGCGTAGTAAGTGGGGGGGCGAGGACTGAAGCTTTCTTT. Translating gives CASSVVSGGARTEAFF. The chain combines TRBV9 with TRBJ1-1, with D perhaps TRBD1 (6 bases). The CDR3 runs 16 residues. Germline CDR1 reads SGDLS; CDR2 reads YYNGEE. The ends were cut back, 0 bases at V and 5 bases at J, with 17 bases in the middle.

The chain couples TRBV7-8 to TRBJ2-3; a possible D gene is TRBD2 (6 bases). Trimming stripped 5 bases from V and 4 bases from J, with 13 bases between. The CDR3 sequence is 14 residues long. Germline loops: CDR1 SGHVS, CDR2 FQNEAQ. The CDR3 DNA is TGTGCCAGCAGCCCAAGGGACTTCCCAGATACGCAGTATTTT. This gives the protein CASSPRDFPDTQYF.

The chain is built from TRBV18 and TRBJ1-5; tentatively, D is TRBD1 (5 bases). There are 15 residues in the CDR3. Germline V gene lookup returns CDR1 KGHSH and CDR2 LQKENI. The V end was cut by 6 bases, the J end by 6 bases, with 18 bases between. CDR3 DNA sequence: TGTGCCAGCTCCCTTATTTGGGGCAACCCTCAGCCCCAGCATTTT. It specifies CASSLIWGNPQPQHF.

The chain couples TRBV28 to TRBJ2-5; 8 nucleotides line up with TRBD2. The CDR3 length is 16 residues. Unmatched junction bases numbered 10, after V lost 2 bases and J lost 5 bases. CDR1 and CDR2 from the germline V gene are MDHEN and SYDVKM. In nucleotides, the CDR3 is TGTGCCAGCAGTTTACCCCCCGGGGGGGCCTTGGAGACCCAGTACTTC. Amino acids: CASSLPPGGALETQYF.

The rearrangement uses TRBV28 and TRBJ2-7; D gene unclear. This CDR3 comprises 15 residues. Germline V lookup: CDR1 MDHEN, CDR2 SYDVKM. V lost 4 bases and J lost 3, with 16 bases in between. The CDR3 DNA follows: TGTGCCAGCAGTTCCGCTTCCAACGCCGGCTACGAGCAGTACTTC. Its translation is CASSSASNAGYEQYF.

A single count supports this clone. The chain couples TRBV28 to TRBJ2-7; D might be TRBD2 (6 bases). Trimming took off 3 bases at V and 4 bases at J, with 13 bases between the two ends. This CDR3 contains 14 residues. Germline V gene data show CDR1 as MDHEN and CDR2 as SYDVKM. In DNA, the CDR3 is TGTGCCAGCAGTTTGGGGGGTTTGGGTTACGAGCAGTACTTC. Translation gives CASSLGGLGYEQYF.

Sample share makes this clone large. The chain joins TRBV24-1 to TRBJ1-3; D is unresolved. Germline CDR1 KGHDR, CDR2 SFDVKD. V lost 2 bases, J lost 0 bases, and 13 bases lay in between. The CDR3 runs to 17 residues. The CDR3 is CATSDSVAGASGNTIYF. CDR3 nucleotides: TGTGCCACCAGTGATTCGGTGGCAGGCGCCTCTGGAAACACCATATATTTT.

The chain combines TRBV7-2 with TRBJ2-7; a possible D gene is TRBD2 (5 bases). Deletions cut 3 bases from V and 7 bases from J, with 13 bases between. The CDR3 length is 13 residues. The germline CDR1 and CDR2 sequences are SGHTA and FQGNSA. CDR3 coding DNA: TGTGCCAGCAGCTTCGGGATAGTAAGGGAGCAGTACTTC. Encoded protein: CASSFGIVREQYF.

This clone was detected once. The chain joins TRBV20-1 to TRBJ1-5, with D perhaps TRBD1 (5 bases). CDR3 length: 11 amino acids. Germline V gives CDR1 DFQATT, CDR2 SNEGSKA (reference sequence). V was cut by 6 bases and J by 4 bases, with 7 bases left in between. This CDR3 is CSAGTNQPQHF. CDR3 bases: TGCAGTGCGGGGACTAATCAGCCCCAGCATTTT.

The sample holds many counts of this clone. The chain has TRBV7-9 and TRBJ2-3, with 8 bases aligning to TRBD1. The CDR3 totals 16 residues. Germline V CDR1 and CDR2: SEHNR, FQNEAQ (reference sequence). Trimming at V came to 1 base and at J to 2 bases, leaving 5 bases not matched to a gene. CDR3 region: CASSLGDRGATDTQYF. The CDR3 DNA sequence: TGTGCCAGCAGCTTAGGCGACAGGGGCGCCACAGATACGCAGTATTTT.

The chain couples TRBV3-1 (or the pseudogene TRBV3-2) to TRBJ2-7; 8 positions agree with TRBD2. Germline-derived CDR1 and CDR2 are LGHDT and YNNKEL (reference sequence). The trim removed 1 base at V and 6 bases at J, leaving 8 bases unmatched. This CDR3 region has 15 residues. The CDR3: CASSQGSGGSGEQYF. The CDR3 nucleotides read TGTGCCAGCAGCCAAGGTTCGGGAGGGTCGGGCGAGCAGTACTTC.

V gene TRBV6-5 combines with J gene TRBJ2-1, with D possibly matching TRBD2 (5 bases). The CDR3 has 13 amino acids. Germline CDR1 reads MNHEY; CDR2 reads SVGAGI. Deletions cut 4 bases from V and 10 bases from J, with 14 bases between. CDR3 nucleotides: TGTGCCAGCAGTTCGACTGGACTTCTGGAGCAGTTCTTC. It translates to CASSSTGLLEQFF.

This chain links TRBV21-1 with TRBJ2-1; the D call of TRBD2 is as the table states it, not checked on the DNA. TRBV21-1 is an annotated pseudogene. This CDR3 is 17 amino acids long. The CDR3 reads CASSKATTSGMGNEQFF. The CDR3 coding sequence is TGTGCCAGCAGCAAAGCGACGACTAGCGGGATGGGCAATGAGCAGTTCTTC.

V usage is TRBV15 and J usage is TRBJ2-7; 7 bases are shared with TRBD2. Germline CDR1 and CDR2: LNHNV and YYDKDF (reference sequence). The CDR3 extends over 14 amino acids. After removal of 3 bases from V and 0 bases from J, the junction contained 2 bases not matched to a gene. CDR3 loop: CATSRRGTSYEQYF. CDR3 bases: TGTGCCACCAGCAGGCGGGGGACCTCCTACGAGCAGTACTTC.

This clone occurred a few times. V usage is TRBV18 and J usage is TRBJ2-1; 9 bases align to TRBD2. This CDR3 is built from 16 residues. Trimming removed 5 bases from V and 5 bases from J; junction bases left unmatched: 10. Germline V gene sequence: CDR1 KGHSH, CDR2 LQKENI. The CDR3 here is CASSTTGTSIHNEQFF. As DNA, the CDR3 is TGTGCCAGCTCAACAACCGGGACTAGCATTCACAATGAGCAGTTCTTC. Drawing the rest from reference TRBV18 and TRBJ2-1, the complete variable domain is NAGVMQNPRHLVRRRGQEARLRCSPMKGHSHVYWYRQLPEEGLKFMVYLQKENIIDESGMPKERFSAEFPKEGPSILRIQQVVRGDSAAYFCASSTTGTSIHNEQFFGPGTRLTVL.

This chain links TRBV28 with TRBJ1-2, with D maybe TRBD1 (5 bases). The CDR3 contains 11 residues. Trimming took off 5 bases at V and 6 bases at J, with 7 bases between the two ends. Germline V lookup: CDR1 MDHEN, CDR2 SYDVKM. In nucleotides, the CDR3 is TGTGCCAGCAGTACGACAGATGGCTACACCTTC. Encoded protein: CASSTTDGYTF.

The V and J genes are TRBV7-2 and TRBJ2-1, with 9 bases fitting TRBD2. The junction had 10 bases not matched to a gene; V was cut back by 3 bases and J by 4 bases. CDR3 length equals 17 residues. Germline CDR1 reads SGHTA; CDR2 reads FQGNSA. In DNA, the CDR3 is TGTGCCAGCAGCTTGGCACCCCGCGGGAGGGTTTACAATGAGCAGTTCTTC. Its protein product is CASSLAPRGRVYNEQFF.

The CDR3 spells CASSLRSADTNQPQHF. DNA of the CDR3: TGTGCCAGCAGCTTAAGGTCGGCGGATACAAATCAGCCCCAGCATTTT. The chain couples TRBV7-2 to TRBJ1-5; unclear D gene. The CDR3 consists of 16 residues. Germline V gene sequence: CDR1 SGHTA, CDR2 FQGNSA. Trimming shortened V by 2 bases and J by 4 bases, and 15 bases separated the two germline ends.

J is TRBJ1-2 and V is TRBV4-3; 9 bases are a match to TRBD1. Germline V CDR1 and CDR2: LGHNA, YSLEER. The CDR3 contains 15 residues. With 1 base clipped from V and 5 bases from J, the junction kept 5 bases outside the gene matches. CDR3 DNA: TGCGCCAGCAGCCAAGGACAGGGGGTATCTTATGGCTACACCTTC. It specifies CASSQGQGVSYGYTF.

The count of this clone is one. V usage is TRBV4-1 and J usage is TRBJ1-5; D possibly corresponds to TRBD1 (6 bases). V lost 6 bases to trimming and J lost 1 base, with 13 bases between them. The CDR3 consists of 15 residues. Per the germline V gene, CDR1 is MGHRA and CDR2 is YSYEKL. The CDR3, as DNA: TGCGCCAGCAGGACTTCACAGGGAAGCAATCAGCCCCAGCATTTT. This gives the protein CASRTSQGSNQPQHF.

The J gene is TRBJ2-7, the V gene TRBV19, with D tentatively TRBD2 (7 bases). V lost 5 bases and J lost 4, with 18 bases in between. This CDR3 region has 15 residues. In germline, CDR1 is LNHDA, CDR2 SQIVND (reference sequence). CDR3 protein: CASSFRAGAGYEQYF. DNA for the CDR3: TGTGCCAGTAGTTTCCGCGCGGGGGCGGGGTACGAGCAGTACTTC.

J is TRBJ1-5 and V is TRBV2, with D perhaps TRBD1 (5 bases). Germline V gene data show CDR1 as SNHLY and CDR2 as FYNNEI. The germline V and J ends were trimmed by 7 bases and 2 bases, with 12 bases remaining between them. The CDR3 is made up of 14 amino acids. In DNA form, the CDR3 reads TGTGCCAGCACCGGGGGAGGGGGCAATCAGCCCCAGCATTTT. Translated, it gives CASTGGGGNQPQHF.

The V gene is TRBV3-1 (or the pseudogene TRBV3-2), the J gene TRBJ2-7; D might be TRBD2 (6 bases). From germline, CDR1 is LGHDT and CDR2 YNNKEL (reference sequence). The V and J ends lost 1 base and 7 bases respectively, with 17 bases between them. The CDR3 extends over 15 amino acids. CDR3 DNA sequence: TGTGCCAGCAGCCAAGCGGGACTTTCCCCGGGGGAGCAGTACTTC. Amino acids: CASSQAGLSPGEQYF.

The chain joins TRBV9 to TRBJ1-1; TRBD1 aligns across 7 bases. The germline CDR1 and CDR2 sequences are SGDLS and YYNGEE. This CDR3 comprises 15 residues. Trimming removed 0 bases from V and 2 bases from J; junction bases left unmatched: 4. CDR3 loop: CASSVAGTANTEAFF. CDR3 coding DNA: TGTGCCAGCAGCGTAGCCGGGACAGCAAACACTGAAGCTTTCTTT.

The chain has TRBV19 and TRBJ2-5; D may be TRBD1 (6 bases). Germline-derived CDR1 and CDR2 are LNHDA and SQIVND (reference sequence). CDR3 length: 14 amino acids. V lost 5 bases, J lost 7 bases, and 17 bases lay in between. Here the CDR3 DNA reads TGTGCCAGTAGTGGGTCCGGGACACCGGGGACCCAGTACTTC. It yields the protein CASSGSGTPGTQYF.

The genes are TRBV28 and TRBJ1-5; a possible D gene is TRBD1 (5 bases). Germline values: CDR1 MDHEN, CDR2 SYDVKM. The CDR3 consists of 12 residues. V gave up 10 bases and J gave up 7 bases, with 14 bases separating them. The CDR3 DNA sequence: TGTGCCAACTCCAGGGCATCACAGCCCCAGCATTTT. Protein: CANSRASQPQHF. Based on the CDR3 plus reference TRBV28 and TRBJ1-5, the full variable domain is DVKVTQSSRYLVKRTGEKVFLECVQDMDHENMFWYRQDPGLGLRLIYFSYDVKMKEKGDIPEGYSVSREKKERFSLILESASTNQTSMYLCANSRASQPQHFGDGTRLSIL.

The rearrangement joins TRBV25-1 to TRBJ2-7; 10 bases map to TRBD2. This CDR3 spans 13 amino acids. After removal of 6 bases from V and 2 bases from J, the junction contained 1 base not matched to a gene. Germline V gene sequence: CDR1 MGHDK, CDR2 SYGVNS. CDR3 region: CASRGTSAYEQYF. Written as DNA, the CDR3 is TGTGCCAGCAGGGGGACTAGCGCCTACGAGCAGTACTTC.